This TCR beta chain was recovered during a study of T cell repertoires in urothelial bladder cancer. Study summary: Of 11 to 12 resected lesions, three were cT2 or greater. Findings and caveats of the study: Median infiltrating lymphocyte percentage was more than 1.5% in carcinoma specimens. In carcinoma specimens, a single clone made up to about 17% of infiltrating lymphocytes. Benign specimens held more T cells than urothelial carcinoma specimens.

Repertoires were generated with immunoSEQ multiplex PCR, while TCRdb's copy carries only in-frame clones and drops some. This sample has around 11,000 clones; under 70% occur once, and the top ten carry 5.5% to 7%. For this clone: The target antigen is unknown.

The CDR3 consists of 16 residues. Germline V gives CDR1 LGHNT, CDR2 FRNRAP. V was shortened by 4 bases and J by 3 bases, with 16 bases between the two germline ends. The sequenced material came from tumor-infiltrating cells from bladder cancer. The rearrangement links TRBV12-5 to TRBJ1-5; unclear D gene. The origin of this receptor is a human donor with a benign inflammatory bladder lesion. CDR3 bases: TGTGCTAGTGGTTCCTCGCTGTACGGGCTCAATCAGCCCCAGCATTTT. This gives the protein CASGSSLYGLNQPQHF.